This passage covers 16 T cell receptor beta chains from one sample sequenced in a study of cytomegalovirus exposure and HLA in healthy donors. It was with 60 Vbeta and 13 Jbeta primers that the PCR ran. Sequencing was performed with immunoSEQ multiplex PCR; in TCRdb, only in-frame clones are kept and a portion is missing. The sample consists of roughly 120,000 clones, over 60% of them appearing once. The specimen sequenced was PBMCs. All receptors come from a human donor in good health.

The J gene is TRBJ2-1, the V gene TRBV2; 9 positions agree with TRBD2. CDR1 SNHLY and CDR2 FYNNEI come from the germline V gene. The CDR3 runs to 16 residues. With 7 bases clipped from V and 4 bases from J, the junction kept 11 bases outside the gene matches. CDR3 residues: CASTQQPSGAYNEQFF. DNA for the CDR3: TGTGCCAGCACTCAACAGCCTAGCGGGGCTTACAATGAGCAGTTCTTC.

The chain has TRBV12-5 and TRBJ2-3, with 8 bases fitting TRBD2. The CDR3 loop spans 14 amino acids. Germline loops: CDR1 LGHNT, CDR2 FRNRAP. The V segment lost 5 bases and the J segment 2 bases; nucleotides outside the gene matches: 3. The CDR3 region has the DNA TGTGCTAGTGGTCGCGGGGGGCCCACAGATACGCAGTATTTT. Its protein is CASGRGGPTDTQYF.

This chain joins TRBV6-5 and TRBJ1-5; unclear D gene. The germline V gene encodes CDR1 MNHEY and CDR2 SVGAGI. V was trimmed by 6 bases and J by 3 bases, leaving 9 bases between them. The CDR3 has 13 residues. The CDR3 DNA reads as TGTGCCAGCAGCGGCCAGGACAATCAGCCCCAGCATTTT. It codes for CASSGQDNQPQHF.

This chain connects TRBV6-1 to TRBJ2-7; the D gene is possibly TRBD1 (6 bases). The CDR3 consists of 13 residues. Germline V lookup: CDR1 MNHNS, CDR2 SASEGT. Trimming took off 3 bases at V and 2 bases at J, with 8 bases between the two ends. DNA for the CDR3: TGTGCCAGCAGTGAGACAGGACCCTACGAGCAGTACTTC. Protein product: CASSETGPYEQYF.

The chain carries TRBV5-1 and TRBJ2-5, with D tentatively TRBD2 (5 bases). Germline CDR1 SGHRS, CDR2 YFSETQ. The V gene lost 4 bases and the J gene lost 8 bases, with 24 bases spanning the gap. The CDR3 totals 16 residues. CDR3 coding DNA: TGCGCCAGCAGCACCGCCGGGGTAGAACCGCAAGGAACCCAGTACTTC. This encodes CASSTAGVEPQGTQYF.

Worth noting for this clone: One end of the junction varies from germline; a read error may be responsible. The rearrangement joins TRBV4-1 to TRBJ1-1, with D possibly TRBD1 on 5 matching bases. Germline V gives CDR1 MGHRA, CDR2 YSYEKL. The CDR3 covers 14 residues. DNA for the CDR3: TGTGCCAGCAGCCAAGAGGTCAGGGATACTGAAGCTTTCTTT. Translation: CASSQEVRDTEAFF.

The chain links TRBV27 to TRBJ2-7, with D possibly matching TRBD2 (6 bases). The CDR3 is made up of 13 amino acids. Germline V gene data show CDR1 as MNHEY and CDR2 as SMNVEV (reference sequence). The V gene lost 5 bases and the J gene lost 4 bases, with 12 bases spanning the gap. CDR3 loop: CASSTSGVYEQYF. The CDR3 DNA follows: TGTGCCAGCAGTACCTCGGGGGTATACGAGCAGTACTTC.

The V and J genes are TRBV9 and TRBJ2-5; TRBD2 is a possible D gene (6 bases). CDR1 and CDR2 from the germline V gene are SGDLS and YYNGEE. This CDR3 has 14 amino acids. V lost 4 bases to trimming and J lost 1 base, with 11 bases between them. CDR3 residues: CASSFGTVQETQYF. The DNA of the CDR3 is TGTGCCAGCAGCTTCGGGACTGTCCAAGAGACCCAGTACTTC.

This chain uses TRBV18 with TRBJ2-1; a weak D match, TRBD1 (6 bases). Trimming took off 5 bases at V and 4 bases at J, with 15 bases between the two ends. The germline V gene encodes CDR1 KGHSH and CDR2 LQKENI. The CDR3 length is 15 residues. The CDR3 DNA reads TGTGCCAGCTCATCAAACAGGGCAAGGTACAATGAGCAGTTCTTC. This sequence encodes CASSSNRARYNEQFF.

There are a few counts of this clone. The chain is built from TRBV7-8 and TRBJ1-5, with 7 bases aligning to TRBD1. This CDR3 is 14 amino acids long. V lost 5 bases, J lost 11 bases, and 12 bases stayed unmatched. Germline-derived CDR1 and CDR2 are SGHVS and FQNEAQ. CDR3 sequence (DNA): TGTGCCAGCAGCCAATCGACAGGGAAGCCTTCCCAGCATTTT. This translates into CASSQSTGKPSQHF.

V and J are TRBV15 and TRBJ2-7, with 12 bases aligning to TRBD2. Trimming at V came to 6 bases and at J to 5 bases, leaving 11 bases not matched to a gene. This CDR3 has 16 amino acids. Germline assignment: CDR1 LNHNV and CDR2 YYDKDF (reference sequence). The CDR3 here is CATSQFPRTSGDEQYF. CDR3 sequence (DNA): TGTGCCACCAGTCAGTTTCCTCGGACTAGCGGGGACGAGCAGTACTTC.

This clone was detected only a few times. The CDR3, as DNA: TGCGCCAGCAGCTTCCCAGGGGGCTACGAGCAGTACTTC. Its protein product is CASSFPGGYEQYF. This chain links TRBV5-1 with TRBJ2-7, with 7 bases aligning to TRBD1. The CDR3 has 13 amino acids. Per the germline V gene, CDR1 is SGHRS and CDR2 is YFSETQ. V was clipped by 2 bases and J by 3 bases; unmatched bases: 2.

The chain is built from TRBV6-1 and TRBJ1-2; maybe TRBD1 (6 bases). Germline lookup yields CDR1 MNHNS and CDR2 SASEGT. V was trimmed by 1 base and J by 8 bases, leaving 17 bases between them. The CDR3 runs 15 residues. The chain's CDR3 is CASSEGSGGAGGYTF. CDR3 sequence (DNA): TGTGCCAGCAGTGAAGGGTCGGGGGGCGCGGGCGGCTACACCTTC.

J is TRBJ2-5 and V is TRBV7-9; 15 nucleotides line up with TRBD2. The end of the DNA fits TRBJ2-7 better, so the J call may be wrong. The V gene's germline CDR1 is SEHNR and CDR2 FQNEAQ (reference sequence). This CDR3 has 16 amino acids. CDR3 sequence: CASSSGTSGGHYEQYF. CDR3 in DNA: TGTGCCAGCAGCTCCGGGACTAGCGGGGGGCACTACGAGCAGTACTTC.

CDR3 in amino acids: CASSGDRGDYGYTF. CDR3 in DNA: TGTGCCAGCAGTGGGGACAGGGGGGACTATGGCTACACCTTC. The chain uses TRBV6-1 and TRBJ1-2; TRBD1 aligns across 11 bases. The CDR3 covers 14 residues. V lost 4 bases to trimming and J lost 3 bases; unmatched junction nucleotides: 1. Germline loops: CDR1 MNHNS, CDR2 SASEGT.

The genes are TRBV5-4 and TRBJ1-2, with D perhaps TRBD1 (5 bases). Germline CDR1 reads SGHNT; CDR2 reads YYREEE (reference sequence). This CDR3 spans 15 amino acids. The ends were cut back, 4 bases at V and 6 bases at J, with 19 bases in the middle. The CDR3 is CASSEALGGSDGYTF. CDR3 DNA sequence: TGTGCCAGCAGCGAGGCGCTCGGGGGGTCGGATGGCTACACCTTC.